This T cell receptor (beta chain) originates from a study of blood T cell repertoires in COVID-19. About the research overall: COVID-19 samples collected from the United States, Italy and Spain covered acute and convalescent phases. Sources were T cells, B-cell-depleted T cells, or PBMCs; the material itself was cDNA or gDNA.

Per the authors' pipeline: How many nucleated cells were present was estimated from reference gene primer amplification. TCRdb's copy holds only in-frame clones and misses some; the assay was immunoSEQ multiplex PCR. V, J and clone size were drawn from that table, and D and trimming were deduced from the DNA. This table holds around 250,000 clones, around four fifths found once. Per the germline V gene, CDR1 is SGDLS and CDR2 is YYNGEE. V lost 4 bases and J lost 0; bases outside the gene matches: 8. The CDR3 sequence is 18 residues long. The chain uses TRBV9 and TRBJ2-1; 12 bases match TRBD2. The clonotype was recovered from a man aged 25-40 years who had recovered from COVID-19. The material sequenced was peripheral blood. CDR3 nucleotides: TGTGCCAGCAGCCATACTAGCGGGGGGCTGAGCTCCTACAATGAGCAGTTCTTC. Translated, it gives CASSHTSGGLSSYNEQFF.